Below, 5 T cell receptor beta chains from the same sample are listed, as sequenced in a study of cytomegalovirus exposure and HLA in healthy donors. A multiplex PCR was run with 60 Vbeta primers and 13 Jbeta primers. The assay was immunoSEQ multiplex PCR, and TCRdb's table has in-frame clones only and misses some. The table has 55,000 to 65,000 clones, approximately 80% seen once. The sample comprised PBMCs. These TCRs come from a woman aged 40 to 50 in good health and CMV-seronegative.

This clone was observed a single time. The gene calls are TRBV11-3 and TRBJ2-7, with a tentative D call TRBD2 (7 bases). CDR3 size: 15 residues. Trimming took 10 bases from V and 3 from J, leaving 22 bases between them. Germline CDR1 is SGHNT and CDR2 is YENEEA. The CDR3 sequence is CATKGGTFLIYEQYF. The CDR3 DNA is TGTGCCACGAAGGGGGGGACCTTCCTAATCTACGAGCAGTACTTC.

The CDR3 DNA reads as TGTGCCAGCAGCTACGGACAGTCCTACGAGCAGTACTTC. Translation gives CASSYGQSYEQYF. The chain combines TRBV7-8 with TRBJ2-7, with TRBD1 as a possible D gene (6 bases). Trimming took off 4 bases at V and 1 base at J, with 8 bases between the two ends. Germline V gene lookup returns CDR1 SGHVS and CDR2 FQNEAQ. The CDR3 length is 13 residues.

The rearrangement uses TRBV6-1 and TRBJ1-5; 12 bases fit TRBD1. J was trimmed by 5 bases and V by 6 bases; bases with no gene match: 5. This CDR3 is built from 15 residues. CDR1 and CDR2 (germline): MNHNS, SASEGT. The CDR3 nucleotides are TGTGCCAGCAGACCCGGGACAGGGGGCGATCAGCCCCAGCATTTT. This gives the protein CASRPGTGGDQPQHF.

This chain uses TRBV6-5 with TRBJ2-7; 10 bases map to TRBD1. Germline V gene sequence: CDR1 MNHEY, CDR2 SVGAGI. With 4 bases clipped from V and 3 bases from J, the junction kept 6 bases outside the gene matches. The CDR3 has 15 amino acids. The CDR3 nucleotides read TGTGCCAGCAGTTCCCGACAGGGGGCCCTCTACGAGCAGTACTTC. It specifies CASSSRQGALYEQYF.

The genes are TRBV7-9 and TRBJ2-7, with 8 bases aligning to TRBD1. Trimming removed 6 bases from V and 6 bases from J; junction bases left unmatched: 7. There are 13 residues in the CDR3. Germline lookup yields CDR1 SEHNR and CDR2 FQNEAQ (reference sequence). The CDR3 nucleotides are TGTGCCAGCAGTCCAGGACAGGGTTCCGAGCAGTACTTC. It yields the protein CASSPGQGSEQYF.